Each of the 23 T cell receptor beta chains below was sequenced from the same sample in a study of blood T cell repertoires in COVID-19 (dated by TCRdb to the early 2020s). The library was prepared using the immunoSEQ multiplex PCR assay. Held by TCRdb, this immuneACCESS table contains in-frame sequences only and omits some clones. Under half of the omission traces to an unresolved V gene where checked; the cause of the rest is unknown. Present in this sample are around 290,000 clones, around 90% of which were seen just once. The ten most abundant clones make up 1.7% of the sample. Material for sequencing was PBMCs or T cells enriched from blood (not recorded which). The receptors were gathered from a woman between 40 and 55 years old who had recovered from COVID-19.

This chain connects TRBV29-1 to TRBJ2-7, with D tentatively TRBD2 (7 bases). The CDR3 consists of 12 residues. Germline V lookup: CDR1 SQVTM, CDR2 ANQGSEA. V shed 4 bases and J shed 2 bases, with 9 bases lying between them. The CDR3 nucleotides are TGCAGCGTTGGGGGGGGCCCCTACGAGCAGTACTTC. Encoded protein: CSVGGGPYEQYF.

The chain uses TRBV7-9 and TRBJ1-3, with D possibly being TRBD1 (5 bases). Trimming pared 0 bases from V and 3 bases from J, leaving 12 bases between. The CDR3 sequence is 16 residues long. Germline CDR1 SEHNR, CDR2 FQNEAQ (reference sequence). CDR3 bases: TGTGCCAGCAGCTTAGCGACGGGGGAGGTTGGAAACACCATATATTTT. Translated, it gives CASSLATGEVGNTIYF.

The count of this clone is one. The rearrangement links TRBV9 to TRBJ2-2; 8 bases match TRBD1. This CDR3 region has 15 residues. CDR1 and CDR2 from the germline V gene are SGDLS and YYNGEE. J was trimmed by 6 bases and V by 7 bases; bases with no gene match: 11. In DNA form, the CDR3 reads TGTGCCAGCTCTACTTACAGGGGGAAGGCCGGGGAGCTGTTTTTT. This sequence encodes CASSTYRGKAGELFF.

The chain employs TRBV29-1 and TRBJ1-4; tentatively, D is TRBD1 (5 bases). The CDR3 totals 14 residues. With 4 bases removed from V and 4 bases from J, the gap between germline ends came to 13 bases. Germline V gives CDR1 SQVTM, CDR2 ANQGSEA. In DNA form, the CDR3 reads TGCAGCGTTGTGGGACTTCAAGATAATGAAAAACTGTTTTTT. Translating it yields CSVVGLQDNEKLFF.

CDR3 in amino acids: CASSLDGYEQYF. The CDR3 bases are TGTGCCAGCAGCCTGGACGGTTACGAGCAGTACTTC. The V and J genes are TRBV5-6 and TRBJ2-7, with unresolved D. The CDR3 is made up of 12 amino acids. Germline lookup yields CDR1 SGHDT and CDR2 YYEEEE. V lost 4 bases and J lost 4, with 9 bases in between.

Here the CDR3 reads CASRQSGYSYNEQFF. The CDR3 DNA follows: TGTGCCAGCAGACAAAGCGGGTACTCCTACAATGAGCAGTTCTTC. The V and J genes are TRBV3-1 (or the pseudogene TRBV3-2) and TRBJ2-1, with D perhaps TRBD2 (6 bases). V dropped 6 bases and J dropped 0 bases, with 12 bases sitting between them. Germline V CDR1 and CDR2: LGHDT, YNNKEL (reference sequence). The CDR3 contains 15 residues.

J is TRBJ2-3 and V is TRBV29-1, with 7 bases identical to TRBD2. This CDR3 spans 14 amino acids. Germline trimming cut 6 bases from V and 2 bases from J; bases unmatched to any gene: 8. The germline CDR1 and CDR2 sequences are SQVTM and ANQGSEA. This CDR3 is CSVSGTTLTDTQYF. CDR3 coding DNA: TGCAGCGTCTCCGGGACTACGCTCACAGATACGCAGTATTTT.

This clone was counted between two and nine times. V is TRBV9 and J is TRBJ2-7; 8 bases fit TRBD2. This CDR3 spans 15 amino acids. V dropped 0 bases and J dropped 4; count of bases not matched to a gene: 6. Per the germline V gene, CDR1 is SGDLS and CDR2 is YYNGEE. The CDR3 region is CASSVGGAGEYEQYF. The CDR3, as DNA: TGTGCCAGCAGCGTAGGGGGAGCGGGGGAGTACGAGCAGTACTTC.

The rearrangement links TRBV2 to TRBJ1-1; a weak D match, TRBD1 (6 bases). Germline CDR1 is SNHLY and CDR2 is FYNNEI. The CDR3 spans 14 residues. V gave up 6 bases and J gave up 0 bases, with 11 bases separating them. The CDR3 sequence is CASRGQGLNTEAFF. CDR3 nucleotide sequence: TGTGCCAGCAGAGGTCAGGGGTTGAACACTGAAGCTTTCTTT.

This clone showed up just a few times. The chain carries TRBV7-8 and TRBJ2-7; the D gene is possibly TRBD1 (6 bases). This CDR3 is built from 16 residues. V dropped 5 bases and J dropped 2 bases, with 19 bases sitting between them. From germline, CDR1 is SGHVS and CDR2 FQNEAQ. CDR3 amino acids: CASSREGTPNTYEQYF. CDR3 coding DNA: TGTGCCAGCAGCCGAGAAGGGACACCGAATACCTACGAGCAGTACTTC.

This clone was seen only a few times. This rearrangement joins TRBV5-8 to TRBJ2-7, with 7 positions matching TRBD1. The germline gives CDR1 SGHTS, CDR2 YDEGEE. CDR3 length: 16 residues. V gave up 1 base and J gave up 0 bases; unmatched junction bases: 7. DNA for the CDR3: TGTGCCAGCAGCTTGATGAGGGGGCGAAGCTCCTACGAGCAGTACTTC. Protein: CASSLMRGRSSYEQYF.

The chain carries TRBV6-2 or TRBV6-3 and TRBJ2-6, with D perhaps matching TRBD2 (5 bases). This CDR3 is built from 15 residues. V lost 5 bases, J lost 1 base, and 9 bases lay in between. CDR1 MNHEY and CDR2 SVGEGT come from the germline V gene. The chain's CDR3 is CASSPRASGANVLTF. The CDR3 DNA reads TGTGCCAGCAGTCCGCGGGCTTCTGGGGCCAACGTCCTGACTTTC.

The chain carries TRBV30 and TRBJ1-2; possibly TRBD1 for D (6 bases). The germline V and J ends were trimmed by 4 bases and 6 bases, with 18 bases remaining between them. Germline V gene data show CDR1 as GTSNPN and CDR2 as SVGIG (reference sequence). The CDR3 extends over 14 amino acids. The CDR3 protein is CAWTPGRGTDGYTF. The CDR3 bases are TGTGCCTGGACCCCGGGGAGGGGGACTGATGGCTACACCTTC.

The chain is built from TRBV23-1 and TRBJ2-5; 7 bases agree with TRBD1. TRBV23-1 carries the ORF label, with uncertain function. J gave up 2 bases and V 6 bases, and 21 bases lay outside the gene matches. The CDR3 contains 19 residues. CDR3 nucleotide sequence: TGCGCCAGCAGCCTCGACCTCCTTTGGACAGGTAAAGGACAAGAGACCCAGTACTTC. Its translation: CASSLDLLWTGKGQETQYF.

This chain uses TRBV19 with TRBJ1-2; D might be TRBD1 (5 bases). The CDR3 has 16 amino acids. Per germline, CDR1 LNHDA and CDR2 SQIVND (reference sequence). With 5 bases removed from V and 3 bases from J, the gap between germline ends came to 19 bases. The CDR3 nucleotides read TGTGCCAGTAGTTCACCGGGACTGCCACCGGACTATGGCTACACCTTC. Protein: CASSSPGLPPDYGYTF.

V usage is TRBV29-1 and J usage is TRBJ2-3, with TRBD2 matching 10 bases. Germline-derived CDR1 and CDR2 are SQVTM and ANQGSEA. J lost 1 base, V lost 3 bases, and 4 bases had no gene match. The CDR3 contains 15 residues. CDR3 amino acids: CSVESLAGGTDTQYF. As DNA, the CDR3 is TGCAGCGTTGAGAGCCTAGCGGGGGGCACAGATACGCAGTATTTT.

The chain recombines TRBV4-1 with TRBJ2-3, with 9 bases lining up with TRBD1. V lost 4 bases, J lost 7 bases, and 12 bases stayed unmatched. The CDR3 loop spans 16 amino acids. Germline-derived CDR1 and CDR2 are MGHRA and YSYEKL. Here the CDR3 reads CASSRSGTGFGNTQYF. CDR3 nucleotide sequence: TGCGCCAGCAGCCGTTCCGGGACAGGGTTTGGGAATACGCAGTATTTT.

This chain joins TRBV24-1 and TRBJ2-1; D may be TRBD2 (6 bases). CDR1 KGHDR and CDR2 SFDVKD come from the germline V gene. This CDR3 spans 15 amino acids. The V gene lost 4 bases and the J gene lost 6 bases, with 15 bases spanning the gap. The CDR3 bases are TGTGCCACCAGTGACGCCCGGGGGTTATCCAATGAGCAGTTCTTC. Translated, it gives CATSDARGLSNEQFF.

V usage is TRBV30 and J usage is TRBJ1-4; D is possibly TRBD1 (6 bases). Germline V gene data show CDR1 as GTSNPN and CDR2 as SVGIG (reference sequence). The CDR3 sequence is 16 residues long. Trimming took off 1 base at V and 7 bases at J, with 19 bases between the two ends. CDR3 protein: CAWSAPYDRLSEKLFF. As DNA, the CDR3 is TGTGCCTGGAGTGCACCCTACGACAGGCTGAGTGAAAAACTGTTTTTT.

Points on this clone: The same CDR3 is also encoded by other DNA sequences in this sample. The V gene is TRBV19, the J gene TRBJ1-1; TRBD1 matches at 7 bases. The CDR3 length is 13 residues. The junction had 5 bases not matched to a gene; V was cut back by 6 bases and J by 4 bases. The germline CDR1 and CDR2 sequences are LNHDA and SQIVND (reference sequence). CDR3 nucleotides: TGTGCCAGTAGCTTAAACAGGGGCACTGAAGCTTTCTTT. This encodes CASSLNRGTEAFF.

This clone was counted once. V usage is TRBV18 and J usage is TRBJ1-1; 7 bases align to TRBD1. The CDR3 is made up of 13 amino acids. The ends lost 4 bases at V and 4 bases at J; junction bases unmatched: 3. Germline-derived CDR1 and CDR2 are KGHSH and LQKENI. The CDR3 is CASSQNRGTEAFF. CDR3 in DNA: TGTGCCAGCTCACAAAACAGGGGCACTGAAGCTTTCTTT.

The chain has TRBV2 and TRBJ1-2; possible D gene TRBD1, 6 bases. The V gene lost 7 bases and the J gene lost 4 bases, with 22 bases spanning the gap. The CDR3 is 16 residues long. Germline-derived CDR1 and CDR2 are SNHLY and FYNNEI. The CDR3 here is CASTHLVRGPPYGYTF. The DNA for the CDR3 is TGTGCCAGCACCCATCTTGTCAGGGGACCACCCTATGGCTACACCTTC.

The J gene is TRBJ2-3, the V gene TRBV18; 13 bases align to TRBD2. Losses at the gene ends were 2 bases for V and 12 bases for J; bases not matched to a gene: 8. The CDR3 is 15 residues long. CDR1 KGHSH and CDR2 LQKENI come from the germline V gene. Here the CDR3 reads CASSPSGLAGNAQYF. In DNA form, the CDR3 reads TGTGCCAGCTCACCATCGGGACTAGCGGGAAATGCCCAGTATTTT.